A selection of T cell receptor beta chains follows, all from one sample in a study of blood T cell repertoires in COVID-19. Profiled with immunoSEQ multiplex PCR; TCRdb holds only in-frame clones, not every one. Among approximately 260,000 clones listed, approximately 83% were seen once. Sequencing was done on a sample of peripheral blood. All receptors derive from a woman at least 80 years old with acute or convalescent COVID-19. Both conserved end residues are part of each CDR3. Each record gives: V gene, J gene, D gene, clone size, CDR3 protein, CDR3 DNA. A D gene is named only where the DNA matches it firmly. Size is omitted from some rows. Given values are once, few, many or a class for expanded clones.

TRBV3-1/TRBV3-2	TRBJ1-6	TRBD1	-	CASSHSTGTNSPLHF	TGTGCCAGCAGCCACTCGACAGGGACTAATTCACCCCTCCACTTT
TRBV18	TRBJ2-3	-	-	CASSPLATSTDTQYF	TGTGCCAGCTCACCACTTGCTACTAGCACAGATACGCAGTATTTT
TRBV27	TRBJ2-7	-	-	CASSRGEWGEQYF	TGTGCCAGCAGTAGGGGCGAGTGGGGCGAGCAGTACTTC
TRBV28	TRBJ2-3	TRBD1	-	CASSWDRGFDTQYF	TGTGCCAGCAGTTGGGACAGGGGATTCGATACGCAGTATTTT
TRBV5-4	TRBJ1-1	-	-	CASSLSRNTEAFF	TGTGCCAGCAGCTTGTCCCGGAACACTGAAGCTTTCTTT
TRBV6-5	TRBJ2-7	TRBD1	-	CASRSATGDSYEQYF	TGTGCCAGCAGATCCGCGACAGGGGACTCCTACGAGCAGTACTTC
TRBV12-3/TRBV12-4	TRBJ1-2	-	-	CASSEQVTAYTF	TGTGCCAGCAGTGAGCAGGTAACGGCCTACACCTTC
TRBV6-1	TRBJ1-5	TRBD1	-	CASSEGDSHNQPQHF	TGTGCCAGCAGTGAAGGGGACAGTCACAATCAGCCCCAGCATTTT
TRBV2	TRBJ1-6	TRBD1	-	CASTGQGNNSPLHF	TGTGCCAGCACTGGACAGGGGAATAATTCACCCCTCCACTTT
TRBV27	TRBJ1-2	-	-	CASSLGRLNYGYTF	TGTGCCAGCAGTTTGGGCCGATTAAACTATGGCTACACCTTC
TRBV12-3/TRBV12-4	TRBJ1-2	-	once	CASSLERIYGYTF	TGTGCCAGCAGTTTAGAGCGGATCTATGGCTACACCTTC
TRBV5-1	TRBJ2-2	-	-	CASSLGRSVTGELFF	TGCGCCAGCAGCTTGGGGAGGTCGGTCACCGGGGAGCTGTTTTTT
TRBV28	TRBJ2-2	-	-	CASSLFPSANTGELFF	TGTGCCAGCAGTTTATTCCCGTCCGCGAACACCGGGGAGCTGTTTTTT
TRBV11-2	TRBJ2-3	TRBD2	-	CASSPRGGAIDTQYF	TGTGCCAGCAGCCCCCGCGGGGGGGCAATAGATACGCAGTATTTT
TRBV10-3	TRBJ1-1	TRBD1	-	CAIRETQGLNTEAFF	TGTGCCATCAGGGAGACACAGGGGTTGAACACTGAAGCTTTCTTT
TRBV7-8	TRBJ1-5	TRBD1	-	CASSLRQGSNQPQHF	TGTGCCAGCAGCCTACGACAGGGTAGCAATCAGCCCCAGCATTTT
TRBV18	TRBJ1-2	-	-	CASSVDRLYGYTF	TGTGCCAGCTCAGTAGACAGGTTATATGGCTACACCTTC
TRBV6-5	TRBJ2-7	TRBD2	-	CASSQGLAGTYEQYF	TGTGCCAGCAGCCAGGGACTAGCGGGGACCTACGAGCAGTACTTC
TRBV5-1	TRBJ1-6	TRBD1	-	CASSLQGESPLHF	TGCGCCAGCAGCTTACAGGGGGAATCACCCCTCCACTTT
TRBV10-3	TRBJ2-7	-	-	CAISVGQSSYEQYF	TGTGCCATCAGTGTTGGACAGAGCTCCTACGAGCAGTACTTC
TRBV9	TRBJ2-1	TRBD2	-	CASSHRGGGDYNEQFF	TGTGCCAGCAGCCACCGGGGCGGGGGTGATTACAATGAGCAGTTCTTC
TRBV5-1	TRBJ1-2	TRBD1	-	CASSTPGTGGNYGYTF	TGCGCCAGCAGCACCCCCGGGACAGGGGGTAACTATGGCTACACCTTC
TRBV9	TRBJ1-5	-	-	CAGWRGEQPQHF	TGTGCTGGGTGGAGGGGAGAGCAGCCCCAGCATTTT
TRBV7-8	TRBJ2-3	TRBD2	-	CASSAGLDTDTQYF	TGTGCCAGCAGCGCGGGACTAGATACAGATACGCAGTATTTT
TRBV2	TRBJ2-7	TRBD1	-	CASSPDRVFAGEQYF	TGTGCCAGCAGTCCAGACAGGGTTTTCGCTGGGGAGCAGTACTTC
TRBV6-5	TRBJ2-7	TRBD2	-	CASSLGTSDYEQYF	TGTGCCAGCAGCCTCGGGACTAGCGATTACGAGCAGTACTTC
TRBV11-1	TRBJ2-5	TRBD2	-	CASSYRLAGGAETQYF	TGTGCCAGCAGCTACCGACTAGCGGGGGGGGCAGAGACCCAGTACTTC
TRBV18	TRBJ2-4	-	once	CASSPITERHIQYF	TGTGCCAGCTCACCCATTACAGAACGTCACATTCAGTACTTC
TRBV5-6	TRBJ1-2	-	once	CASSVPGSYFYGYTF	TGTGCCAGCAGCGTACCAGGGTCATACTTCTATGGCTACACCTTC
TRBV7-3	TRBJ1-2	-	-	CASSLSGGNGYTF	TGTGCCAGCAGCTTAAGTGGCGGAAATGGCTACACCTTC